The 6 T cell receptor beta chains given below trace back to one sample, sequenced in a study of blood T cells in healthy people across ages. PCR was performed a second time for about 6 to 11 cycles using a sample-barcoded 5' primer and a J-beta primer mix. TCRdb used MiXCR to reprocess the 5' RACE reads, holding one entry per CDR3 protein. The sample holds roughly 1,700,000 distinct CDR3 sequences, over 25% seen once. What was sequenced was blood. These receptors were collected from a woman in her 30s in good health.

The CDR3 bases are TGCAGTGCTAGAGATGCGGGGCCTGGGGCCAACGTCCTGACTTTC. Protein: CSARDAGPGANVLTF. The chain combines TRBV20-1 with TRBJ2-6; D possibly corresponds to TRBD2 (6 bases). The V end was cut by 0 bases, the J end by 2 bases, with 8 bases between. The V gene's germline CDR1 is DFQATT and CDR2 SNEGSKA (reference sequence). This CDR3 spans 15 amino acids.

V is TRBV20-1 and J is TRBJ1-2, with 8 nucleotides matching TRBD1. V shed 4 bases and J 10 bases; nucleotides not matched to a gene: 14. CDR1 and CDR2 from the germline V gene are DFQATT and SNEGSKA (reference sequence). This CDR3 is built from 14 residues. CDR3 nucleotides: TGCAGTGCTACCCTGCAGGGGGCCCAGGTTGTCTACACCTTC. Residues: CSATLQGAQVVYTF.

The rearrangement uses TRBV14 and TRBJ1-1; D is undetermined. Germline assignment: CDR1 SGHDN and CDR2 FVKESK. This CDR3 is 16 amino acids long. V lost 2 bases to trimming and J lost 0 bases, with 13 bases between them. The CDR3 bases are TGTGCCAGCAGCCAACAAAGGACGGATGTGAACACTGAAGCTTTCTTT. Protein: CASSQQRTDVNTEAFF. The variable domain in full, completed from reference TRBV14 and TRBJ1-1, reads EAGVTQFPSHSVIEKGQTVTLRCDPISGHDNLYWYRRVMGKEIKFLLHFVKESKQDESGMPNNRFLAERTGGTYSTLKVQPAELEDSGVYFCASSQQRTDVNTEAFFGQGTRLTVV.

The chain recombines TRBV5-6 with TRBJ2-7, with a tentative D call TRBD1 (5 bases). Germline CDR1 is SGHDT and CDR2 is YYEEEE. The CDR3 spans 12 residues. V was clipped by 1 base and J by 10 bases, with 12 bases between them. CDR3 nucleotide sequence: TGTGCCAGCAGCTTGACCCCAGGGCCCCAGTACTTC. Encoded protein: CASSLTPGPQYF.

The J gene is TRBJ2-3, the V gene TRBV9; no reliable D call. Germline V CDR1 and CDR2: SGDLS, YYNGEE. The CDR3 covers 12 residues. Trimming stripped 3 bases from V and 5 bases from J, with 7 bases between. The CDR3 DNA follows: TGTGCCAGCAGCGAGATAGGAGATACGCAGTATTTT. Protein sequence: CASSEIGDTQYF.

This clonotype was observed a single time. The rearrangement links TRBV5-6 to TRBJ2-4; possible D gene TRBD2, 6 bases. The CDR3 consists of 16 residues. V gave up 3 bases and J gave up 0 bases, with 13 bases separating them. Per germline, CDR1 SGHDT and CDR2 YYEEEE. Here the CDR3 reads CASSWIAESAKNIQYF. DNA of the CDR3: TGTGCCAGCAGCTGGATAGCGGAATCAGCCAAAAACATTCAGTACTTC.